The clone carrying this TCR beta chain appeared a single time. These data originate in a study of technical replicates of blood from a few donors. Method: immunoSEQ multiplex PCR; TCRdb's copy keeps in-frame clones and lacks some. The table has some 84,000 clones, over 75% seen once. This receptor was identified in a human donor in good health. Sample: T cells isolated from PBMCs.

CDR3 region: CASSLGTGVYSGELFF. CDR3 in DNA: TGCGCCAGCAGCCTCGGGACAGGAGTATACTCCGGGGAGCTGTTTTTT. This chain uses TRBV4-1 with TRBJ2-2; 8 nucleotides match TRBD1. In germline, CDR1 is MGHRA, CDR2 YSYEKL. This CDR3 has 16 amino acids. V lost 4 bases and J lost 6; bases outside the gene matches: 10.